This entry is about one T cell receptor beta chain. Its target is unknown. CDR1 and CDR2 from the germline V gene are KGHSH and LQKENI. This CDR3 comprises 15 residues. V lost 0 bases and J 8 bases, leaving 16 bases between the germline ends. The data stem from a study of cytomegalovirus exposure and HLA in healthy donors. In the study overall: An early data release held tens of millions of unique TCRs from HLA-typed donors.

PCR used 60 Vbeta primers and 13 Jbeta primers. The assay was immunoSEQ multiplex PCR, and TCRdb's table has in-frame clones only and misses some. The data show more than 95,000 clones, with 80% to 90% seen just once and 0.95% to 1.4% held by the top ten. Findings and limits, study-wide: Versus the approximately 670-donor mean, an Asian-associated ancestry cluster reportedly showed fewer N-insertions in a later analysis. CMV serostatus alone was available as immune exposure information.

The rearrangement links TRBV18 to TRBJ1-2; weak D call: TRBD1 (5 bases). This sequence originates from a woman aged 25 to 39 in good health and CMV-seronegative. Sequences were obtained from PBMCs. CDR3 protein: CASSPPGRGDTGYTF. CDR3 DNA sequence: TGTGCCAGCTCACCACCGGGGCGGGGTGATACGGGCTACACCTTC.